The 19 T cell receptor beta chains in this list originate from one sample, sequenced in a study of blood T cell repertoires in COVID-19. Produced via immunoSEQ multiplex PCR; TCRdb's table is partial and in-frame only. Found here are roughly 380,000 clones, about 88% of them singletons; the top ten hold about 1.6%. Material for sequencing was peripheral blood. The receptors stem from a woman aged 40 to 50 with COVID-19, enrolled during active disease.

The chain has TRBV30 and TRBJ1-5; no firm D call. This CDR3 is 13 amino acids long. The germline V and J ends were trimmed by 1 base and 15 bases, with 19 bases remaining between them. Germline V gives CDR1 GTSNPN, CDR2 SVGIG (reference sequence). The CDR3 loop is CAWSARPGGRVHF. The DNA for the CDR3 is TGTGCCTGGAGTGCCCGCCCGGGAGGTCGGGTGCATTTT.

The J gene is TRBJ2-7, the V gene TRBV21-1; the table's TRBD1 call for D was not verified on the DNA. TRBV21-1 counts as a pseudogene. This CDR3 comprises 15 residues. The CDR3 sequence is CASSKGGDSSYEQYF. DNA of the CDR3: TGTGCCAGCAGCAAAGGGGGGGACAGTTCCTACGAGCAGTACTTC.

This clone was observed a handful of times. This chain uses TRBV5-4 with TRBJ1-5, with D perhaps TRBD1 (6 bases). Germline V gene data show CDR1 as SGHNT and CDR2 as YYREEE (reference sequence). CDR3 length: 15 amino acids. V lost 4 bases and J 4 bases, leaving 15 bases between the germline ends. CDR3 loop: CASSPGAGENQPQHF. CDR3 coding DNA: TGTGCCAGCAGCCCAGGGGCAGGGGAGAATCAGCCCCAGCATTTT.

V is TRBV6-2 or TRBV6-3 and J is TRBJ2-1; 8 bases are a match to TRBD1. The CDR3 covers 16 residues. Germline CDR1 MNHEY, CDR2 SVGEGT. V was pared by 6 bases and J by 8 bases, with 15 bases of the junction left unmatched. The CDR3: CASSHQTGQDVDEQFF. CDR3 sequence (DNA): TGTGCCAGCAGCCACCAAACGGGACAGGATGTAGATGAGCAGTTCTTC.

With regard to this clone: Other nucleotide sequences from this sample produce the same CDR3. The CDR3 DNA follows: TGTGCCAGCAGTGACCGTCTGAACACTGAAGCTTTCTTT. It translates to CASSDRLNTEAFF. The J gene is TRBJ1-1, the V gene TRBV2; D not certain. The length of the CDR3 is 13 residues. Trimming took off 3 bases at V and 0 bases at J, with 5 bases between the two ends. Germline V gives CDR1 SNHLY, CDR2 FYNNEI.

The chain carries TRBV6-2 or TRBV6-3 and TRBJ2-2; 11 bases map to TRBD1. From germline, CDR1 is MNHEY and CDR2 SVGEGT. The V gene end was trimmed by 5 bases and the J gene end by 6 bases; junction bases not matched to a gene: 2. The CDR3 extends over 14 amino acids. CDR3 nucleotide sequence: TGTGCCAGCAGTCGGACAGGGGGCCCCGGGGAGCTGTTTTTT. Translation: CASSRTGGPGELFF.

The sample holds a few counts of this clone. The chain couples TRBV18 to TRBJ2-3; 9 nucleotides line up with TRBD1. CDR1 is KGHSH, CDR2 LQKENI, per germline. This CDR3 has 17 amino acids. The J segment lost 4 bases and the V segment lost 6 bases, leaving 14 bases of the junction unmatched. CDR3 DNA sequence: TGTGCCAGCTCTCTGGGACAGGGTTTTCAGGACGCAGATACGCAGTATTTT. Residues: CASSLGQGFQDADTQYF.

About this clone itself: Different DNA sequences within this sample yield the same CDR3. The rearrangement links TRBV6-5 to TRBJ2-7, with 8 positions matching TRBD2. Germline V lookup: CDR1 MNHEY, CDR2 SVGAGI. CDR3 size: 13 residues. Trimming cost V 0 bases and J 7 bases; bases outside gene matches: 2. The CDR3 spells CASSYSRGGEQYF. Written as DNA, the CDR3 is TGTGCCAGCAGTTACTCACGGGGGGGGGAGCAGTACTTC.

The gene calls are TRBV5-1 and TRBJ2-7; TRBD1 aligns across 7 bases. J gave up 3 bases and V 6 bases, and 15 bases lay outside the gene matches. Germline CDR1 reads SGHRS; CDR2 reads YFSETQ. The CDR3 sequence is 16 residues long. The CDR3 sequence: CASTQTPGGQSYEQYF. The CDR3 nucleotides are TGCGCCAGCACCCAAACCCCTGGGGGACAGAGCTACGAGCAGTACTTC.

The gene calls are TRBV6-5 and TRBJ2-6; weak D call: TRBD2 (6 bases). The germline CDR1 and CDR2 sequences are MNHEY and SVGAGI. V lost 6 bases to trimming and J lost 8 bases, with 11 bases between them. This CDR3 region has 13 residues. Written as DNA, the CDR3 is TGTGCCAGCAGCCAGGAGGGACCCAACGTCCTGACTTTC. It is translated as CASSQEGPNVLTF.

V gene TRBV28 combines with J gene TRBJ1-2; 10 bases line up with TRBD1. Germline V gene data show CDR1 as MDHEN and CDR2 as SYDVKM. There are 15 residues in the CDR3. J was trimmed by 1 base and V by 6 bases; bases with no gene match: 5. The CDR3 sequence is CASSDRTGGNYGYTF. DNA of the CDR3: TGTGCCAGCAGCGACCGGACAGGGGGTAACTATGGCTACACCTTC.

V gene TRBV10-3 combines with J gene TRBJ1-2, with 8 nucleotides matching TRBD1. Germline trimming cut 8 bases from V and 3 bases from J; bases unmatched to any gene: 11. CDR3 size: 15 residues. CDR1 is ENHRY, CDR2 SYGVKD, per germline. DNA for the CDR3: TGTGCCATCCAGGGGGCTAACGGTGGGCACTATGGCTACACCTTC. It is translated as CAIQGANGGHYGYTF.

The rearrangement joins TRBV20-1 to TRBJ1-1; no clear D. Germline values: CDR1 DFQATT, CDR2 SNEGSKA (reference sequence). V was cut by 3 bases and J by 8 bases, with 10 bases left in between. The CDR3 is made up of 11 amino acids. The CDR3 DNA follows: TGCAGTGCTAGTGGCCGGAGCGAAGCTTTCTTT. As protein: CSASGRSEAFF.

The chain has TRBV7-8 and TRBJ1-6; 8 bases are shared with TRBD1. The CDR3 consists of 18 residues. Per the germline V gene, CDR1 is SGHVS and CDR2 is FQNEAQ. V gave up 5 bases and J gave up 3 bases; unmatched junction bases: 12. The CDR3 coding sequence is TGTGCCAGCAGCCTTACCCTCCGGGGGACAGGCTATAATTCACCCCTCCACTTT. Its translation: CASSLTLRGTGYNSPLHF. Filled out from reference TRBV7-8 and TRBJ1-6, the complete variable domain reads GAGVSQSPRYKVAKRGQDVALRCDPISGHVSLFWYQQALGQGPEFLTYFQNEAQLDKSGLPSDRFFAERPEGSVSTLKIQRTQQEDSAVYLCASSLTLRGTGYNSPLHFGNGTRLTVT.

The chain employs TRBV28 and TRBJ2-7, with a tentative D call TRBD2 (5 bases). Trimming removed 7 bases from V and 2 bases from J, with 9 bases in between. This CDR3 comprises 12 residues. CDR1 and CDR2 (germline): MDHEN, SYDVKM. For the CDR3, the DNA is TGTGCCAGCACGGGGTACCCCTACGAGCAGTACTTC. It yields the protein CASTGYPYEQYF.

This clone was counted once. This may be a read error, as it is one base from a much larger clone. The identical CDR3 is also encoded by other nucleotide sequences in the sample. CDR3 protein: CASSRDSYGYTF. Written as DNA, the CDR3 is TGTGCCAGCAGCCGGGACAGCTATGGCTACACCTTC. The chain uses TRBV6-2 or TRBV6-3 and TRBJ1-2; 7 bases are a match to TRBD1. V lost 6 bases, J lost 4 bases, and 2 bases stayed unmatched. Germline CDR1 reads MNHEY; CDR2 reads SVGEGT. The CDR3 is made up of 12 amino acids.

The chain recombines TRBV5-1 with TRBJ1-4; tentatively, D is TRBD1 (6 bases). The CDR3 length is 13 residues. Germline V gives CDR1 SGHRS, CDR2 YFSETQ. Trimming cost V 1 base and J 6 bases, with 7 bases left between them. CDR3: CASSLYRDEKLFF. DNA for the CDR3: TGCGCCAGCAGCTTGTACAGGGATGAAAAACTGTTTTTT.

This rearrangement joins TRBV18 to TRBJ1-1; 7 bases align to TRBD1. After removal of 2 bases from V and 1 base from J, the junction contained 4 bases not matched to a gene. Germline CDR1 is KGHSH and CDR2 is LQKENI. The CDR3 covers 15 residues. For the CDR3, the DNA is TGTGCCAGCTCACCATACCGGGACAGGAACACTGAAGCTTTCTTT. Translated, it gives CASSPYRDRNTEAFF.

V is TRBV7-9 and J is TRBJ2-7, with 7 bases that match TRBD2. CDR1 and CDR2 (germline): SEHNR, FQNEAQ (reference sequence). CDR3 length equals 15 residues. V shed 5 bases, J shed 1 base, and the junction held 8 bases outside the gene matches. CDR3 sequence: CASSQRGRGSYEQYF. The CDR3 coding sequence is TGTGCCAGCAGCCAACGGGGGAGGGGATCCTACGAGCAGTACTTC.